This TCR beta chain emerged from a study of blood T cell repertoires in COVID-19. As for the study in general: The study drew acute and convalescent COVID-19 samples from the United States, Italy and Spain. T cells, B-cell-depleted T cells, or PBMCs supplied cDNA or gDNA.

CDR1 MNHEY and CDR2 SVGAGI come from the germline V gene. The CDR3 is made up of 15 amino acids. The J segment lost 5 bases and the V segment lost 7 bases, leaving 11 bases of the junction unmatched. The count of this clone is one. As processed by the authors: Amplification from reference gene primers served as the basis for estimated nucleated cell counts. Using immunoSEQ multiplex PCR, the repertoire was profiled, and TCRdb retains in-frame clones only, with some absent. V, J and clone size were drawn from that table, and D and trimming were deduced from the DNA. The sample contains more than 250,000 clones, around 87% of which appear only once.

The clonotype comes from a man aged 50-60 years with active or convalescent COVID-19. The sequenced sample was peripheral blood. The chain carries TRBV6-5 and TRBJ1-2, with 9 bases identical to TRBD1. For the CDR3, the DNA is TGTGCCAGCAAGGAACAGGGGGCGGGAATATATGGCTACACCTTC. As protein: CASKEQGAGIYGYTF.